Listed here are 21 T cell receptor beta chains from one sample, sequenced in a study of identical twins (dated by TCRdb to the mid-2010s). Library method: 5' RACE. This sample was sequenced with an Illumina HiSeq 2000. Using fastp trimming at Q25 and MiXCR clonotype assembly, TCRdb reanalyzed the public sequencing data and kept in-frame beta chains. Identical CDR3 protein sequences are pooled into one entry, listed with their most common genes and DNA. The sample includes 200,000 to 300,000 distinct CDR3 sequences, with roughly a tenth observed a single time. Of the sample, more than 8.5% is held by the ten largest clones. Sequenced: memory T cells sorted from blood. In light of the paper, this sample's cell subset or site label describes: CD45RO+ enriched T cells. The receptor source for this set is a man aged 45-65 years in good health.

This clonotype was found a few times. J is TRBJ2-7 and V is TRBV28; possible D gene TRBD1, 5 bases. CDR3 length: 12 residues. Germline V gene lookup returns CDR1 MDHEN and CDR2 SYDVKM. V gave up 6 bases and J gave up 6 bases, with 12 bases separating them. CDR3: CASSRGQAEQYF. Here the CDR3 DNA reads TGTGCCAGCAGCCGCGGACAAGCCGAGCAGTACTTC.

This chain joins TRBV19 and TRBJ1-2, with D unresolved. With 6 bases removed from V and 6 bases from J, the gap between germline ends came to 8 bases. The CDR3 sequence is 11 residues long. The germline CDR1 and CDR2 sequences are LNHDA and SQIVND (reference sequence). The CDR3 sequence: CASRGSDGYTF. The CDR3 DNA reads TGTGCCAGTAGAGGGAGTGATGGCTACACCTTC.

This clonotype appeared a few times. The chain combines TRBV6-1 with TRBJ1-5, with a weak D call TRBD1 (5 bases). V was shortened by 4 bases and J by 3 bases, with 7 bases between the two germline ends. The germline V gene has CDR1 MNHNS and CDR2 SASEGT. This CDR3 spans 13 amino acids. CDR3 bases: TGTGCCAGCAGTGCAGGGACCAATCAGCCCCAGCATTTT. Translated: CASSAGTNQPQHF.

Many counts were recorded for this clonotype. This chain joins TRBV3-1 and TRBJ2-4, with D perhaps matching TRBD1 or TRBD2 (5 bases each). Germline V CDR1 and CDR2: LGHDT, YNNKEL (reference sequence). The CDR3 covers 17 residues. V was clipped by 3 bases and J by 1 base, with 16 bases between them. The CDR3 region is CASSQLGPHDAKNIQYF. The CDR3 nucleotides are TGTGCCAGCAGCCAGCTGGGACCACACGACGCCAAAAACATTCAGTACTTC.

There are a few counts of this clonotype. The rearrangement links TRBV20-1 to TRBJ1-2; D is unclear. Deletions cut 2 bases from V and 0 bases from J, with 10 bases between. The CDR3 has 14 residues. Germline loops: CDR1 DFQATT, CDR2 SNEGSKA (reference sequence). CDR3 region: CSARISASNYGYTF. CDR3 DNA sequence: TGCAGTGCTAGAATTTCAGCCTCTAACTATGGCTACACCTTC.

This clonotype was seen a few times. The chain joins TRBV11-2 to TRBJ2-5; D remains unclear. The CDR3 runs 14 residues. Germline V gene lookup returns CDR1 SGHAT and CDR2 FQNNGV. The V and J ends lost 0 bases and 4 bases respectively, with 9 bases between them. CDR3 in amino acids: CASSLERQSETQYF. The CDR3 nucleotides are TGTGCCAGCAGCTTAGAACGACAATCAGAGACCCAGTACTTC. Combining the CDR3 with reference TRBV11-2 and TRBJ2-5 gives the whole variable domain EAGVAQSPRYKIIEKRQSVAFWCNPISGHATLYWYQQILGQGPKLLIQFQNNGVVDDSQLPKDRFSAERLKGVDSTLKIQPAKLEDSAVYLCASSLERQSETQYFGPGTRLLVL.

This clonotype was counted only a few times. The chain is built from TRBV20-1 and TRBJ2-7; TRBD1 is a possible D gene (7 bases). The CDR3 loop spans 14 amino acids. Per germline, CDR1 DFQATT and CDR2 SNEGSKA (reference sequence). The V gene lost 0 bases and the J gene lost 5 bases, with 14 bases spanning the gap. This CDR3 is CSARDFAGGNEQYF. In DNA form, the CDR3 reads TGCAGTGCTAGAGATTTCGCAGGGGGGAACGAGCAGTACTTC.

The J gene is TRBJ2-1, the V gene TRBV27; the D gene is possibly TRBD2 (6 bases). V was trimmed by 3 bases and J by 9 bases, leaving 9 bases between them. Germline CDR1 reads MNHEY; CDR2 reads SMNVEV (reference sequence). This CDR3 contains 12 residues. DNA of the CDR3: TGTGCCAGCAGTTTTGAAGCGGGTGAGCAGTTCTTC. Protein sequence: CASSFEAGEQFF.

This clonotype was observed at least ten times. The chain links TRBV20-1 to TRBJ2-7, with 8 bases lining up with TRBD2. The CDR3 consists of 13 residues. Germline CDR1 DFQATT, CDR2 SNEGSKA (reference sequence). V was pared by 6 bases and J by 2 bases, with 6 bases of the junction left unmatched. For the CDR3, the DNA is TGCAGTGCCAAGACGGGAGGGCCCTACGAGCAGTACTTC. It yields the protein CSAKTGGPYEQYF.

This clonotype was counted only a few times. The rearrangement joins TRBV5-8 to TRBJ1-3, with D possibly TRBD1 on 5 matching bases. The CDR3 has 15 amino acids. Germline CDR1 is SGHTS and CDR2 is YDEGEE. Trimming took off 0 bases at V and 0 bases at J, with 7 bases between the two ends. In nucleotides, the CDR3 is TGTGCCAGCAGCTTGGAAGGGGCCTCTGGAAACACCATATATTTT. Translation: CASSLEGASGNTIYF. The whole variable domain, filled in from reference TRBV5-8 and TRBJ1-3, reads EAGVTQSPTHLIKTRGQQATLRCSPISGHTSVYWYQQALGLGLQFLLWYDEGEERNRGNFPPRFSGRQFPNYSSELNVNALELEDSALYLCASSLEGASGNTIYFGEGSWLTVV.

A few counts support this clonotype. The chain links TRBV5-6 to TRBJ1-5; tentative D call: TRBD1 (6 bases). There are 15 residues in the CDR3. The germline V and J ends were trimmed by 1 base and 3 bases, with 11 bases remaining between them. Germline CDR1 and CDR2: SGHDT and YYEEEE. The DNA for the CDR3 is TGTGCCAGCAGCTTGCTCGGGGACAACAATCAGCCCCAGCATTTT. Protein product: CASSLLGDNNQPQHF.

This chain uses TRBV29-1 with TRBJ2-1, with a tentative D call TRBD1 (5 bases). The V gene lost 4 bases and the J gene lost 2 bases, with 18 bases spanning the gap. Germline-derived CDR1 and CDR2 are SQVTM and ANQGSEA. The CDR3 is made up of 16 amino acids. The CDR3 reads CSVVLTQGRAYNEQFF. In nucleotides, the CDR3 is TGCAGCGTTGTCCTCACCCAGGGTCGGGCCTACAATGAGCAGTTCTTC.

This clonotype was seen many times. The rearrangement joins TRBV12-3 or TRBV12-4 to TRBJ1-3, with 8 bases fitting TRBD1. This CDR3 is built from 15 residues. The junction had 3 bases not matched to a gene; V was cut back by 2 bases and J by 3 bases. CDR3 residues: CASSLRTGFGNTIYF. CDR3 nucleotide sequence: TGTGCCAGCAGTTTACGGACAGGGTTTGGAAACACCATATATTTT.

J is TRBJ2-3 and V is TRBV9, with 7 bases matching TRBD2. CDR3 length: 15 residues. Germline lookup yields CDR1 SGDLS and CDR2 YYNGEE. Losses at the gene ends were 0 bases for V and 3 bases for J; bases not matched to a gene: 4. This chain's CDR3 is CASSVEAGRTDTQYF. The DNA of the CDR3 is TGTGCCAGCAGCGTAGAAGCGGGGAGAACAGATACGCAGTATTTT. Looking up the rest from reference TRBV9 and TRBJ2-3 gives the full variable domain: DSGVTQTPKHLITATGQRVTLRCSPRSGDLSVYWYQQSLDQGLQFLIQYYNGEERAKGNILERFSAQQFPDLHSELNLSSLELGDSALYFCASSVEAGRTDTQYFGPGTRLTVL.

This clonotype has at least ten counts. This sequence joins TRBV5-1 and TRBJ1-1; D unclear. In germline, CDR1 is SGHRS, CDR2 YFSETQ. V was clipped by 2 bases and J by 1 base, with 9 bases between them. This CDR3 contains 14 residues. The CDR3 region has the DNA TGCGCCAGCAGCTTCAGCGGGGAGAACACTGAAGCTTTCTTT. Protein product: CASSFSGENTEAFF.

There are many counts of this clonotype. The gene calls are TRBV18 and TRBJ2-6; perhaps TRBD1 as D (5 bases). V was pared by 3 bases and J by 4 bases, with 19 bases between. The CDR3 has 18 amino acids. CDR1 is KGHSH, CDR2 LQKENI, per germline. The CDR3: CASSPGVGAEAGANVLTF. The CDR3, as DNA: TGTGCCAGCTCACCCGGCGTAGGGGCCGAGGCAGGGGCCAACGTCCTGACTTTC.

There are many counts of this clonotype. The chain joins TRBV15 to TRBJ2-7; D uncertain. The V gene's germline CDR1 is LNHNV and CDR2 YYDKDF (reference sequence). V lost 5 bases and J 3 bases, leaving 11 bases between the germline ends. The CDR3 totals 13 residues. The CDR3 DNA follows: TGTGCCACCAGCTCCGACTTCGGCTACGAGCAGTACTTC. Translating it yields CATSSDFGYEQYF.

The V and J genes are TRBV7-2 and TRBJ1-4; D is uncertain. Between the trimmed V and J ends, which lost 0 bases and 5 bases, there was a span of 10 bases. Germline assignment: CDR1 SGHTA and CDR2 FQGNSA. This CDR3 is built from 15 residues. The CDR3 protein is CASSLAIGGNEKLFF. DNA for the CDR3: TGTGCCAGCAGCTTAGCCATTGGAGGGAATGAAAAACTGTTTTTT.

This clonotype showed up many times. The chain has TRBV20-1 and TRBJ1-2; 7 nucleotides agree with TRBD1. Losses at the gene ends were 3 bases for V and 5 bases for J; bases not matched to a gene: 9. This CDR3 has 14 amino acids. CDR1 is DFQATT and CDR2 is SNEGSKA in the germline V gene (reference sequence). The CDR3 coding sequence is TGCAGTGCTAGGGGAATACAGGGGAAATATGGCTACACCTTC. Protein product: CSARGIQGKYGYTF.

The chain links TRBV4-3 to TRBJ2-1; 7 positions agree with TRBD2. The V segment lost 0 bases and the J segment 0 bases; nucleotides outside the gene matches: 8. The germline V gene has CDR1 LGHNA and CDR2 YSLEER. The CDR3 contains 18 residues. The CDR3 sequence is CASSQDSLAVSSYNEQFF. CDR3 sequence (DNA): TGCGCCAGCAGCCAAGATTCCCTAGCGGTTAGCTCCTACAATGAGCAGTTCTTC.

This clonotype was picked up many times. The chain joins TRBV5-1 to TRBJ1-1; no definite D call. The CDR3 runs 14 residues. Per the germline V gene, CDR1 is SGHRS and CDR2 is YFSETQ. Trimming stripped 1 base from V and 5 bases from J, with 12 bases between. CDR3 nucleotide sequence: TGCGCCAGCAGCTTGACCGGACGAGGAACTGAAGCTTTCTTT. This sequence encodes CASSLTGRGTEAFF.